This T cell receptor (beta chain) was sequenced during a study of human T cells and chemical hapten exposure. Whole-study context: Throughout the approximately 26-week study, diphenylcyclopropenone was applied weekly to the patients' scalps.

V was clipped by 4 bases and J by 8 bases; unmatched bases: 16. This CDR3 has 19 amino acids. In germline, CDR1 is LGHDT, CDR2 YNNKEL (reference sequence). Time point reported: patch test 2, 6 weeks after DPC sensitization. Noted treatment: therapeutic diphenylcyclopropenone sensitization with weekly scalp DPC. TCRdb fed the RACE reads into MiXCR, producing one record per CDR3 protein. The sample records some 100,000 distinct CDR3 sequences, less than 10% being singletons. The sequencing here drew on whole blood, taken in connection with sensitization to the hapten diphenylcyclopropenone (DPC). The chain combines TRBV3-1 with TRBJ2-1; 14 bases agree with TRBD2. The clonotype was recovered from a woman between 40 and 50 years old with alopecia areata. Some clones in this sample may be carry-over from other donors' samples. The CDR3 is CASSPFNVGLAGGIDEQFF. The DNA of the CDR3 is TGTGCCAGCAGCCCATTTAACGTTGGACTAGCGGGGGGTATCGATGAGCAGTTCTTC.